These T cell receptor beta chains were read from a single sample in a study of regulatory T cells in long-lasting Graves disease. TCRdb recomputed calls from the multiplex PCR reads with MiXCR, one row per CDR3 protein. The sample yields around 460,000 distinct CDR3 sequences, 20% to 25% seen once. The specimen comprised peripheral blood mononuclear cells (PBMCs), sampled when the disease was refractory, from a patient treated with antithyroid drugs. The receptor source for this set is a female donor with Graves disease. Both conserved end residues are part of each CDR3. A D gene is named only where the DNA matches it firmly. For some rows the clone size is stated as once, few or many, or as a class when expanded; others skip it.

clone_size	d_call	v_call	j_call	cdr3_aa	cdr3_nt
.	.	TRBV4-2	TRBJ1-2	CASSQEISRVAYGYTF	TGTGCCAGCAGCCAAGAAATCTCCCGGGTAGCCTATGGCTACACCTTC
many	TRBD1	TRBV5-1	TRBJ1-1	CASKGQGLNTEAFF	TGCGCCAGCAAGGGACAGGGGCTGAACACTGAAGCTTTCTTT
many	TRBD1	TRBV6-1	TRBJ1-2	CASSRQGRSYGYTF	TGTGCCAGCAGCAGACAGGGGCGAAGCTATGGCTACACCTTC
many	TRBD1	TRBV12-3/TRBV12-4	TRBJ1-3	CASTPDRGRSGNTIYF	TGTGCCAGCACCCCGGACAGGGGGCGATCTGGAAACACCATATATTTT
.	.	TRBV7-2	TRBJ2-7	CASSLYGTQGYEQYF	TGTGCCAGCAGCTTATACGGGACACAAGGTTACGAGCAGTACTTC
many	.	TRBV6-1	TRBJ1-6	CASSERPYNSPLHF	TGTGCCAGCAGTGAACGCCCCTATAATTCACCCCTCCACTTT
.	.	TRBV7-8	TRBJ2-2	CASSFLVHSGTGELFF	TGTGCCAGCAGCTTTTTAGTTCATAGTGGCACCGGGGAGCTGTTTTTT
.	.	TRBV18	TRBJ2-7	CASSPPAHISYEQYF	TGTGCCAGCTCACCACCGGCTCATATTTCCTACGAGCAGTACTTC
many	.	TRBV6-1	TRBJ1-5	CASSGPGHRTDSDQPQHF	TGTGCCAGCAGTGGACCGGGACACCGAACCGATAGCGATCAGCCCCAGCATTTT
many	.	TRBV28	TRBJ2-7	CASSSASLDPYEQYF	TGTGCCAGCAGTTCAGCCAGCTTGGACCCCTACGAGCAGTACTTC
many	.	TRBV12-3/TRBV12-4	TRBJ1-1	CASTSTPGSNTEAFF	TGTGCCAGCACCTCAACCCCTGGCTCGAACACTGAAGCTTTCTTT
few	TRBD1	TRBV6-1	TRBJ1-4	CASRDPGQTNEKLFF	TGTGCCAGCAGGGATCCGGGACAGACTAATGAAAAACTGTTTTTT
many	.	TRBV6-1	TRBJ1-6	CASSEDPGSAPLHF	TGTGCCAGCAGCGAGGACCCCGGGAGCGCACCCCTCCACTTT
once	TRBD2	TRBV13	TRBJ2-7	CASSPTPIAGGPVEQYF	TGTGCCAGCAGCCCGACCCCCATAGCGGGAGGGCCGGTCGAGCAGTACTTC
few	.	TRBV6-1	TRBJ1-2	CASSDYRVLYYGYTF	TGTGCCAGCAGTGACTACAGGGTGTTATATTATGGCTACACCTTC
.	.	TRBV28	TRBJ2-6	CASSAHGGPSSGANVLTF	TGTGCCAGCAGCGCACACGGGGGCCCCAGCTCTGGGGCCAACGTCCTGACTTTC
.	.	TRBV3-1	TRBJ2-5	CASSQAQVETQYF	TGTGCCAGCAGCCAAGCTCAGGTAGAGACCCAGTACTTC
many	TRBD2	TRBV6-1	TRBJ2-7	CASSRDLAGGYVGEQYF	TGTGCCAGCAGCCGTGACTTAGCGGGGGGTTACGTGGGGGAGCAGTACTTC
.	.	TRBV25-1	TRBJ2-7	CASSESPHDEQYF	TGTGCCAGCAGTGAATCCCCACACGACGAGCAGTACTTC
few	.	TRBV6-1	TRBJ1-1	CASSTFGGRVIPFF	TGTGCCAGCAGTACGTTCGGGGGGAGGGTAATACCTTTCTTT
many	TRBD2	TRBV7-2	TRBJ2-4	CASSLVGGRAVNF	TGTGCCAGCAGCTTAGTTGGCGGGAGGGCGGTGAACTTC
.	.	TRBV11-2	TRBJ2-3	CASSLLQGLASSTQYF	TGTGCCAGCAGCTTACTCCAGGGGCTAGCCAGCAGTACGCAGTATTTT
many	.	TRBV28	TRBJ1-1	CASSLETALGGTEAFF	TGTGCCAGCAGTTTGGAGACAGCCCTCGGTGGAACTGAAGCTTTCTTT
few	.	TRBV5-1	TRBJ1-2	CASSLQAARADYGYTF	TGCGCCAGCAGCTTGCAGGCGGCCAGGGCCGACTATGGCTACACCTTC
many	.	TRBV7-2	TRBJ1-1	CASSLEYIPEAFF	TGTGCCAGCAGCTTGGAGTACATCCCTGAAGCTTTCTTT
.	.	TRBV4-1	TRBJ2-7	CASSQRPRGEQYF	TGCGCCAGCAGCCAGCGACCCAGGGGCGAGCAGTACTTC
.	.	TRBV20-1	TRBJ2-1	CSARDIVQDYNEQFF	TGCAGTGCTAGAGATATCGTACAGGACTACAATGAGCAGTTCTTC
.	TRBD2	TRBV12-3/TRBV12-4	TRBJ2-1	CASSGGRTSGGPRNEQFF	TGTGCCAGCAGTGGGGGCCGGACTAGCGGGGGCCCTAGGAATGAGCAGTTCTTC
.	.	TRBV6-1	TRBJ2-3	CASSRISAFTDTQYF	TGTGCCAGCAGCCGTATTAGCGCCTTCACAGATACGCAGTATTTT
few	.	TRBV4-2	TRBJ2-5	CASSQGGAFQETQYF	TGTGCCAGCAGCCAGGGGGGAGCATTTCAAGAGACCCAGTACTTC
few	.	TRBV9	TRBJ1-6	CASSVGDTSPSPLHF	TGTGCCAGCAGCGTAGGGGACACGAGTCCCTCACCCCTCCACTTT